Each of the 17 T cell receptor beta chains below was sequenced from the same sample in a study of T cell changes during pregnancy in multiple sclerosis. TCRdb keeps only in-frame clones here, not all; method: immunoSEQ multiplex PCR. The sample includes under 35,000 clones, 85% to 90% of them seen just once. The material sequenced was CD8+ T cells from peripheral blood mononuclear cells, taken after pregnancy. These receptors came from a female donor with multiple sclerosis, enrolled in a pregnancy study.

The chain combines TRBV9 with TRBJ1-5; no reliable D call. Trimming shortened V by 0 bases and J by 3 bases, and 10 bases separated the two germline ends. The germline V gene has CDR1 SGDLS and CDR2 YYNGEE. The CDR3 contains 15 residues. Here the CDR3 DNA reads TGTGCCAGCAGCGTAGAGGCCGGGTACAATCAGCCCCAGCATTTT. Translating gives CASSVEAGYNQPQHF. Full variable domain (outside the CDR3, taken from reference TRBV9 and TRBJ1-5): DSGVTQTPKHLITATGQRVTLRCSPRSGDLSVYWYQQSLDQGLQFLIQYYNGEERAKGNILERFSAQQFPDLHSELNLSSLELGDSALYFCASSVEAGYNQPQHFGDGTRLSIL.

In DNA, the CDR3 is TGTGCCAGCAGCCCAGACAGGGACGAAAAACTGTTTTTT. It translates to CASSPDRDEKLFF. The V gene is TRBV13, the J gene TRBJ1-4; TRBD1 aligns across 7 bases. Germline CDR1 PRHDT, CDR2 FYEKMQ (reference sequence). CDR3 length: 13 amino acids. V gave up 5 bases and J gave up 8 bases; unmatched junction bases: 5. Variable domain in full (rest from reference TRBV13 and TRBJ1-4): AAGVIQSPRHLIKEKRETATLKCYPIPRHDTVYWYQQGPGQDPQFLISFYEKMQSDKGSIPDRFSAQQFSDYHSELNMSSLELGDSALYFCASSPDRDEKLFFGSGTQLSVL.

This clone was detected once. In DNA form, the CDR3 reads TGCGCCAGCAGCTTGCACCCAGGGACAGAGTACAATGAGCAGTTCTTC. Protein product: CASSLHPGTEYNEQFF. The chain has TRBV5-1 and TRBJ2-1; 7 nucleotides match TRBD1. The CDR3 contains 16 residues. V was pared by 1 base and J by 4 bases, with 8 bases of the junction left unmatched. Germline V lookup: CDR1 SGHRS, CDR2 YFSETQ.

This clone turned up a few times. The gene calls are TRBV7-3 and TRBJ1-2; 9 nucleotides align to TRBD1. CDR1 is SGHTA and CDR2 is FQGTGA in the germline V gene. V was pared by 0 bases and J by 3 bases, with 5 bases of the junction left unmatched. This CDR3 region has 16 residues. The CDR3 region has the DNA TGTGCCAGCAGCTTAACAGGGGGACAGGGATACTATGGCTACACCTTC. It codes for CASSLTGGQGYYGYTF.

The chain carries TRBV6-5 and TRBJ2-1, with D maybe TRBD2 (6 bases). This CDR3 is built from 14 residues. Germline-derived CDR1 and CDR2 are MNHEY and SVGAGI. Trimming removed 2 bases at V and 4 bases at J, with 9 bases between. The CDR3 coding sequence is TGTGCCAGCAGTTACCGGGGGAGATACAATGAGCAGTTCTTC. Translation: CASSYRGRYNEQFF.

Here the CDR3 DNA reads TGTGCCAGCAGCTTAGCGGCTAGCGGGGGGGCCAGTGAGCAGTTCTTC. Translation: CASSLAASGGASEQFF. V and J are TRBV7-9 and TRBJ2-1; TRBD2 aligns across 12 bases. The germline CDR1 and CDR2 sequences are SEHNR and FQNEAQ (reference sequence). CDR3 length: 16 amino acids. The J segment lost 9 bases and the V segment lost 0 bases, leaving 6 bases of the junction unmatched.

This clone has only a few counts. The chain joins TRBV2 to TRBJ1-1; D may be TRBD1 (5 bases). Trimming cost V 4 bases and J 0 bases, with 18 bases left between them. The CDR3 is 17 amino acids. Germline-derived CDR1 and CDR2 are SNHLY and FYNNEI. The CDR3 here is CASSGVQGQRMNTEAFF. Here the CDR3 DNA reads TGTGCCAGCAGTGGAGTCCAGGGTCAAAGAATGAACACTGAAGCTTTCTTT.

The chain links TRBV10-3 to TRBJ2-5; 16 nucleotides agree with TRBD2. This CDR3 has 17 residues. V trimming: 3 bases; J trimming: 5 bases; junction bases outside the gene matches: 6. Germline V gene sequence: CDR1 ENHRY, CDR2 SYGVKD. CDR3 loop: CAISDGTSGGAGETQYF. The DNA of the CDR3 is TGTGCCATCAGTGATGGGACTAGCGGGGGGGCCGGGGAGACCCAGTACTTC.

The chain carries TRBV4-1 and TRBJ2-3, with 11 bases that match TRBD2. This CDR3 spans 17 amino acids. Germline V gene lookup returns CDR1 MGHRA and CDR2 YSYEKL. V lost 3 bases, J lost 3 bases, and 8 bases stayed unmatched. This CDR3 reads CASSHTPLAGGTDTQYF. The DNA for the CDR3 is TGCGCCAGCAGCCACACCCCTCTAGCGGGGGGAACAGATACGCAGTATTTT.

The V gene is TRBV30, the J gene TRBJ1-2; D not certain. V lost 4 bases to trimming and J lost 1 base, with 13 bases between them. The CDR3 sequence is 14 residues long. CDR1 and CDR2 from the germline V gene are GTSNPN and SVGIG (reference sequence). The DNA of the CDR3 is TGTGCCTGGATTCTGGGCAGCATTAACTATGGCTACACCTTC. Its protein is CAWILGSINYGYTF.

The chain joins TRBV29-1 to TRBJ2-7; D is possibly TRBD1 (5 bases). In germline, CDR1 is SQVTM, CDR2 ANQGSEA. V was cut by 7 bases and J by 6 bases, with 16 bases left in between. The CDR3 has 12 amino acids. The DNA for the CDR3 is TGCAGCGCGGCCCCAGGGCACGGCGAGCAGTACTTC. Translation: CSAAPGHGEQYF.

This CDR3 is CASSPPRATNEKLFF. The CDR3 nucleotides read TGTGCCAGCAGCCCCCCCCGGGCAACTAATGAAAAACTGTTTTTT. The rearrangement links TRBV7-9 to TRBJ1-4; D not certain. The V gene's germline CDR1 is SEHNR and CDR2 FQNEAQ (reference sequence). This CDR3 contains 15 residues. Trimming left V 5 bases short and J 0 bases short, with 10 bases between.

J is TRBJ1-6 and V is TRBV5-1; 7 positions match TRBD1. V was pared by 0 bases and J by 7 bases, with 4 bases of the junction left unmatched. This CDR3 region has 15 residues. Germline V gene sequence: CDR1 SGHRS, CDR2 YFSETQ. This CDR3 reads CASSLDGRGNSPLHF. The CDR3, as DNA: TGCGCCAGCAGCTTGGACGGCAGGGGGAATTCACCCCTCCACTTT.

This rearrangement joins TRBV5-6 to TRBJ1-1; D is ambiguous. The V gene's germline CDR1 is SGHDT and CDR2 YYEEEE. The CDR3 spans 12 residues. Between the trimmed V and J ends, which lost 5 bases and 6 bases, there was a span of 11 bases. CDR3 amino acids: CASRLGRAEAFF. In DNA, the CDR3 is TGTGCCAGCAGACTGGGGAGGGCTGAAGCTTTCTTT.

V and J are TRBV2 and TRBJ2-7, with D possibly matching TRBD1 (5 bases). Trimming pared 4 bases from V and 3 bases from J, leaving 13 bases between. From germline, CDR1 is SNHLY and CDR2 FYNNEI. The CDR3 totals 14 residues. The CDR3 protein is CASSVSGPDYEQYF. Written as DNA, the CDR3 is TGTGCCAGCAGTGTTTCAGGGCCCGACTACGAGCAGTACTTC.

The gene calls are TRBV7-8 and TRBJ2-7; TRBD2 is a possible D gene (6 bases). Trimming stripped 5 bases from V and 12 bases from J, with 20 bases between. CDR1 and CDR2 from the germline V gene are SGHVS and FQNEAQ. The CDR3 sequence is 13 residues long. The CDR3 here is CASSGAGAFGSYF. The CDR3 bases are TGTGCCAGCAGCGGAGCGGGCGCGTTTGGGTCGTACTTC.

The rearrangement joins TRBV4-1 to TRBJ1-1; no clear D. The V gene's germline CDR1 is MGHRA and CDR2 YSYEKL. CDR3 size: 17 residues. V was clipped by 2 bases and J by 2 bases, with 18 bases between them. CDR3 DNA sequence: TGCGCCAGCAGCCAAATGGGTCAGGCCGCGCCCAACACTGAAGCTTTCTTT. Encoded protein: CASSQMGQAAPNTEAFF.